The 6 T cell receptor beta chains reported below all come from one sample, sequenced in a study of T cells in Graves' hyperthyroidism and ophthalmopathy. Regions amplified from RNA transcripts were the TCR beta CDR3 regions. Researchers ran a first-round RT-PCR on the TCR CDR3 using the HTBI primer set. Each CDR3 protein is one row after TCRdb ran MiXCR on the multiplex PCR reads. Of about 500,000 distinct CDR3 sequences listed, around 15% are singletons. Sequencing was done on a sample of blood. The receptor source for this set is a woman aged 30 to 39 with Graves' ophthalmopathy.

The CDR3 spells CASSLMRDTEAFF. Written as DNA, the CDR3 is TGTGCCAGCAGCTTAATGAGGGACACTGAAGCTTTCTTT. The chain recombines TRBV7-9 with TRBJ1-1; no clear D gene. Germline V lookup: CDR1 SEHNR, CDR2 FQNEAQ (reference sequence). This CDR3 has 13 residues. V lost 2 bases and J lost 3, with 7 bases in between.

The V gene is TRBV7-9, the J gene TRBJ1-4, with D maybe TRBD1 (5 bases). CDR3 size: 15 residues. Germline CDR1 and CDR2: SEHNR and FQNEAQ (reference sequence). The V end lost 2 bases, the J end lost 7 bases, and 14 bases lay between the germline ends. The CDR3 DNA reads as TGTGCCAGCAGCTTATTTCGCAGGGTGGGTGAAAAACTGTTTTTT. This gives the protein CASSLFRRVGEKLFF.

The CDR3 nucleotides are TGTGCCTGGTCTTCGGGAGGGCCGGGCGAGCAGTACTTC. It yields the protein CAWSSGGPGEQYF. The chain uses TRBV30 and TRBJ2-7, with 8 bases aligning to TRBD2. This CDR3 comprises 13 residues. J gave up 6 bases and V 5 bases, and 9 bases lay outside the gene matches. Germline CDR1 and CDR2: GTSNPN and SVGIG (reference sequence).

The V and J genes are TRBV29-1 and TRBJ2-1; D assignment may be TRBD1 or TRBD2 (5 bases each). Trimming shortened V by 3 bases and J by 0 bases, and 9 bases separated the two germline ends. Germline V lookup: CDR1 SQVTM, CDR2 ANQGSEA. The CDR3 extends over 14 amino acids. The CDR3 DNA is TGCAGCGTTGAGGGGACCCACTCCTACAATGAGCAGTTCTTC. As protein: CSVEGTHSYNEQFF.

A remark on this clonotype: Germline is not matched at one junction end, which may reflect a read error. The genes are TRBV24-1 and TRBJ2-5; 9 bases line up with TRBD2. There are 17 residues in the CDR3. CDR1 KGHDR and CDR2 SFDVKD come from the germline V gene. The CDR3: CATSVLAGPEGAETQYF. The CDR3, as DNA: TGTGCCACAAGTGTTCTAGCGGGACCCGAGGGGGCAGAGACCCAGTACTTC.

The chain employs TRBV12-3 or TRBV12-4 and TRBJ2-2; D call uncertain. This CDR3 is built from 14 residues. The germline V and J ends were trimmed by 1 base and 6 bases, with 9 bases remaining between them. The CDR3 bases are TGTGCCAGCAGTTTAGTTCGATACGCCGGGGAGCTGTTTTTT. This gives the protein CASSLVRYAGELFF.